These T cell receptor beta chains were read from a single sample in a study of T cells in Graves' hyperthyroidism and ophthalmopathy. One entry per CDR3 protein results from TCRdb running MiXCR on the multiplex PCR reads. The sample includes 600,000 or so distinct CDR3 sequences, 14% seen only once; the top ten take roughly 6.9%. Material for sequencing was blood. The receptors originated from a woman under 30 with Graves' ophthalmopathy. CDR3s include the opening cysteine and the closing phenylalanine or tryptophan. D genes are given only for firm matches. Clone size is not always given. Where it is, it says once, few, many or a class for expanded clones.

v_gene	j_gene	abundance	d_gene	CDR3aa	CDR3nt
TRBV2	TRBJ2-5	few	-	CASSGFDSHF	TGTGCCAGCAGTGGATTTGACAGCCACTTC
TRBV9	TRBJ2-3	-	-	CASSVERGSTDTQYF	TGTGCCAGCAGCGTAGAGAGGGGAAGCACAGATACGCAGTATTTT
TRBV6-2/TRBV6-3	TRBJ1-2	-	-	CASRFDSNYGYTF	TGTGCCAGCAGATTCGACAGTAACTATGGCTACACCTTC
TRBV20-1	TRBJ2-3	many	TRBD2	CSARDRASGRVTDTQYF	TGCAGTGCTAGAGATAGGGCTAGCGGGAGGGTCACAGATACGCAGTATTTT
TRBV9	TRBJ2-7	few	TRBD2	CASSGLAGTPSYEQYF	TGTGCCAGCAGCGGGCTAGCGGGCACACCTTCCTACGAGCAGTACTTC
TRBV14	TRBJ1-2	many	-	CASSQGLLKPGHLYGYTF	TGTGCCAGCAGCCAAGGTTTACTTAAACCGGGACACCTCTATGGCTACACCTTC
TRBV16	TRBJ1-5	few	-	CASSQSRTSYSNQPQHF	TGTGCCAGCAGCCAATCAAGAACAAGCTATAGCAATCAGCCCCAGCATTTT
TRBV20-1	TRBJ2-3	few	TRBD2	CSAEPLNPGLAGVGDTQYF	TGCAGTGCGGAGCCGTTGAACCCGGGACTAGCGGGAGTTGGGGATACGCAGTATTTT
TRBV5-1	TRBJ1-5	many	-	CASSFEGSGNQPQHF	TGCGCCAGCAGCTTTGAAGGAAGCGGCAATCAGCCCCAGCATTTT
TRBV6-2/TRBV6-3	TRBJ2-6	many	TRBD1	CASSYLTGMISGANVLTF	TGTGCCAGCAGTTACCTGACAGGGATGATCTCTGGGGCCAACGTCCTGACTTTC
TRBV12-3/TRBV12-4	TRBJ2-7	many	-	CASSLPGTRSYQQYF	TGTGCCAGCAGTTTACCGGGGACTCGTAGCTACCAGCAGTACTTC
TRBV29-1	TRBJ1-1	many	-	CSVGLQGPEAFF	TGCAGCGTTGGACTGCAGGGCCCTGAAGCTTTCTTT
TRBV2	TRBJ2-5	many	-	CASSGDRKETQYF	TGCGCCAGCAGTGGAGACAGGAAGGAGACCCAGTACTTC
TRBV5-6	TRBJ1-1	few	-	CASGAGVNYMNTEAFF	TGTGCCAGCGGCGCAGGGGTAAACTACATGAACACTGAAGCTTTCTTT
TRBV4-2	TRBJ2-3	-	-	CASSQDRGRDTQYF	TGTGCCAGCAGCCAAGATAGGGGGAGGGATACGCAGTATTTT
TRBV20-1	TRBJ2-7	few	TRBD2	CSARDLRTSHEQYF	TGCAGTGCTAGAGATCTGCGGACTAGTCACGAGCAGTACTTC
TRBV27	TRBJ2-6	many	-	CASSWSGILVTTGANVLTF	TGTGCCAGCAGTTGGAGTGGGATCTTGGTCACTACTGGGGCCAACGTCCTGACTTTC
TRBV6-2/TRBV6-3	TRBJ1-4	many	-	CASSWDSTNEKLFF	TGTGCCAGCAGCTGGGACTCAACTAATGAAAAACTGTTTTTT
TRBV12-3/TRBV12-4	TRBJ1-2	-	TRBD1	CASSSYTGPGTGSYGYTF	TGTGCCAGCAGTTCATATACAGGGCCCGGGACAGGGAGCTATGGCTACACCTTC
TRBV10-3	TRBJ2-1	many	-	CAISDRTDNEQFF	TGTGCCATCAGTGACCGTACCGACAATGAGCAGTTCTTC
TRBV20-1	TRBJ1-1	many	TRBD1	CSAWEGAKNTEAFF	TGCAGTGCGTGGGAGGGGGCGAAGAACACTGAAGCTTTCTTT
TRBV7-2	TRBJ1-5	many	-	CASSLWAGVDNQPQHF	TGTGCCAGCAGCTTATGGGCAGGGGTGGATAATCAGCCCCAGCATTTT
TRBV20-1	TRBJ2-3	many	TRBD1	CSARDLTGAGGNTDTQYF	TGCAGTGCTAGAGACCTAACGGGCGCAGGGGGCAACACAGATACGCAGTATTTT
TRBV4-3	TRBJ1-2	-	-	CASSHGTASYGYTF	TGCGCCAGCAGCCACGGGACCGCGAGCTATGGCTACACCTTC
TRBV12-3/TRBV12-4	TRBJ1-2	many	TRBD1	CASSLSAGQMGGYTF	TGTGCCAGCAGTTTAAGTGCGGGACAGATGGGTGGCTACACCTTC
TRBV6-5	TRBJ2-1	many	TRBD2	CASSYCGREGQYNEQFF	TGTGCCAGCAGTTACTGCGGGCGGGAGGGCCAGTACAATGAGCAGTTCTTC
TRBV7-9	TRBJ1-5	many	TRBD1	CASSLEATGTGTFQPQHF	TGTGCCAGCAGCTTAGAGGCGACCGGGACAGGGACTTTTCAGCCCCAGCATTTT
TRBV2	TRBJ1-2	many	TRBD1	CASSGTGPYGYTF	TGTGCCAGCAGTGGGACAGGGCCATATGGCTACACCTTC
TRBV2	TRBJ2-7	many	TRBD1	CASSEARTGDHEQYF	TGTGCCAGCAGTGAAGCGCGGACAGGGGACCACGAGCAGTACTTC
TRBV9	TRBJ2-6	few	-	CASSGKGGLRSGANVLTF	TGTGCCAGCAGCGGGAAAGGGGGTCTGCGCTCTGGGGCCAACGTCCTGACTTTC
TRBV15	TRBJ2-7	few	-	CATSRAPQGIGYEQYF	TGTGCCACCAGCAGAGCCCCACAGGGTATTGGGTACGAGCAGTACTTC
TRBV7-9	TRBJ2-7	many	TRBD2	CASSFLAGGHFDEQYF	TGTGCCAGCAGTTTCTTAGCGGGAGGTCACTTCGACGAGCAGTACTTC
TRBV19	TRBJ1-2	-	-	CASSIVGTSYGYTF	TGTGCCAGTAGTATAGTGGGGACTTCTTATGGCTACACCTTC
TRBV20-1	TRBJ2-1	-	-	CSARTSRYNEQFF	TGCAGTGCTAGAACTAGCCGCTACAATGAGCAGTTCTTC
TRBV28	TRBJ2-7	many	-	CASSRGGYEQYF	TGTGCCAGCAGCAGGGGAGGCTACGAGCAGTACTTC
TRBV29-1	TRBJ2-5	-	-	CSVGVAEETQYF	TGCAGCGTGGGGGTCGCAGAAGAGACCCAGTACTTC
TRBV15	TRBJ1-5	-	TRBD1	CATSGDRGGNQPQHF	TGTGCCACCAGCGGAGACAGGGGGGGCAATCAGCCCCAGCATTTT
TRBV20-1	TRBJ2-7	-	-	CSARTPGYKQYF	TGCAGTGCTAGAACCCCCGGGTACAAGCAGTACTTC
TRBV10-3	TRBJ1-4	few	-	CAISVDSFNEKLFF	TGTGCCATCAGTGTCGACAGCTTTAATGAAAAACTGTTTTTT
TRBV19	TRBJ2-3	many	-	CASSMRRAEHTDTQYF	TGTGCCAGTAGTATGCGTCGAGCGGAGCACACAGATACGCAGTATTTT
TRBV5-1	TRBJ2-1	-	TRBD2	CASSLYGRNEQFF	TGCGCCAGCAGCTTGTACGGGAGGAATGAGCAGTTCTTC
TRBV18	TRBJ2-7	many	TRBD1	CASSPSTGGDEQYF	TGTGCCAGCTCACCATCGACAGGGGGCGACGAGCAGTACTTC
TRBV2	TRBJ2-4	many	-	CASSSGAGNIQYF	TGTGCCAGCAGTTCCGGGGCTGGAAACATTCAGTACTTC
TRBV18	TRBJ2-1	many	-	CASSPSQGNEQFF	TGTGCCAGCTCACCATCCCAGGGGAATGAGCAGTTCTTC
TRBV14	TRBJ2-3	few	TRBD1	CASSPGTVFFTDTQYF	TGTGCCAGCAGCCCGGGGACAGTTTTTTTCACAGATACGCAGTATTTT
TRBV6-2/TRBV6-3	TRBJ2-7	many	TRBD2	CASGVAGGPGYEQYF	TGTGCCAGTGGAGTAGCGGGAGGGCCTGGGTACGAGCAGTACTTC
TRBV12-3/TRBV12-4	TRBJ1-2	-	TRBD1	CASSPALPGGGYGYTF	TGTGCCAGCAGTCCAGCGCTACCAGGGGGTGGTTATGGCTACACCTTC
TRBV6-2/TRBV6-3	TRBJ2-7	many	-	CASNDITYEQYF	TGTGCCAGCAATGACATCACCTACGAGCAGTACTTC
TRBV28	TRBJ2-1	many	-	CASLPGSNFNEQFF	TGTGCCAGCCTCCCGGGATCCAATTTCAATGAGCAGTTCTTC
TRBV5-6	TRBJ2-3	once	TRBD2	CASSFGTSGGADTQYF	TGTGCCAGCAGCTTCGGGACTAGCGGGGGAGCAGATACGCAGTATTTT
TRBV28	TRBJ2-5	many	-	CASSLWPRGRKETQYF	TGTGCCAGCAGTTTATGGCCCCGGGGCAGAAAAGAGACCCAGTACTTC